This T cell receptor (beta chain) was identified in a study of patients and donors after allogeneic stem cell transplantation. One entry per CDR3 protein, called by TCRdb with MiXCR from the RT-PCR reads. The repertoire holds fewer than 250,000 distinct CDR3 sequences, with over 12% as singletons. This clonotype was found a few times. Germline V gene sequence: CDR1 SGHNT, CDR2 YYREEE (reference sequence). The CDR3 consists of 16 residues. Germline trimming cut 1 base from V and 3 bases from J; bases unmatched to any gene: 8. V and J are TRBV5-4 and TRBJ2-3; 7 bases map to TRBD2. The source is a human donor who was either an allogeneic HSCT recipient or a stem cell or donor lymphocyte infusion donor (not recorded which). It is not recorded whose cells these are; they may come from a transplant donor. The material sequenced was blood, either unsorted or a sorted T cell fraction (not recorded which). The CDR3 region is CASSLLRGRATDTQYF. In DNA, the CDR3 is TGTGCCAGCAGCTTGTTGCGGGGGAGGGCAACAGATACGCAGTATTTT.